Listed below are T cell receptor beta chains from one sample, sequenced in a study of blood T cell repertoires in COVID-19. Profiling relied on immunoSEQ multiplex PCR, and the TCRdb table lists in-frame clones only, not all of them. The data hold some 390,000 clones, with roughly 89% observed a single time. Sequenced: PBMCs or T cells enriched from blood (not recorded which). The receptor source for this set is a woman aged 25 to 39 who had recovered from COVID-19. The CDR3 runs from the conserved cysteine through the conserved F or W. Fields, in order: clone size, CDR3 length, D gene, J gene, V gene, CDR3 DNA, CDR3 protein. D genes are given only for firm matches. Size is stated for part of the rows, as once, few or many counts, or as a class when the clone is expanded.

-	14	-	TRBJ1-1	TRBV7-9	TGTGCCAGCAGGCCAGCGGGGGTTGACACTGAAGCTTTCTTT	CASRPAGVDTEAFF
-	16	TRBD1	TRBJ2-1	TRBV29-1	TGCAGCGTTGAAAGTTCCGGGACAGGGGTGGGTGATGAGCAGTTCTTC	CSVESSGTGVGDEQFF
-	13	-	TRBJ1-2	TRBV30	TGTGCCTGGAGTATCCAGGACAGCTATGGCTACACCTTC	CAWSIQDSYGYTF
-	14	TRBD1	TRBJ1-1	TRBV10-3	TGTGCCATCAGTGAGTCATCAGGGGGTACTGAAGCTTTCTTT	CAISESSGGTEAFF
-	16	-	TRBJ1-4	TRBV7-8	TGTGCCAGCAGCCACCTAATGATGCCGACTAATGAAAAACTGTTTTTT	CASSHLMMPTNEKLFF
-	15	TRBD2	TRBJ2-7	TRBV4-2	TGTGCCAGCAGCCAGGTAGGACTAGCGGGCTACGAGCAGTACTTC	CASSQVGLAGYEQYF
-	16	TRBD1	TRBJ1-5	TRBV19	TGTGCCAGTAGTATATTCCGGGACAGTTTCCATCAGCCCCAGCATTTT	CASSIFRDSFHQPQHF
-	12	-	TRBJ2-1	TRBV29-1	TGCAGCGTTGTTTCTAGAATGGGTGAGCAGTTCTTC	CSVVSRMGEQFF
once	14	-	TRBJ2-3	TRBV6-5	TGTGCCAGCAGTTACGTGGGCAGAACAGATACGCAGTATTTT	CASSYVGRTDTQYF
-	15	TRBD1	TRBJ1-6	TRBV3-1/TRBV3-2	TGTGCCAGCAGCCAAAAGGGACAGGGCTCGTCACCCCTCCACTTT	CASSQKGQGSSPLHF
once	16	TRBD1	TRBJ1-2	TRBV29-1	TGCAGCGTTGGAGAGGTACCCGGGACAGGGGTTGGTGGCTACACCTTC	CSVGEVPGTGVGGYTF
-	14	TRBD1	TRBJ2-1	TRBV7-6	TGTGCCAGCAGCTCGAGGACAGGGGGCAATGAGCAGTTCTTC	CASSSRTGGNEQFF